What follows are 8 T cell receptor beta chains derived from one specimen sequenced in a study of blood T cells in healthy people across ages. A second PCR, run for roughly 7 to 11 cycles, used a sample-barcoded 5' primer plus a J-beta primer mix. TCRdb reprocessed the 5' RACE reads with MiXCR, giving one entry per CDR3 protein. The data contain 1.5 million to 2 million distinct CDR3 sequences, roughly 43% of them seen just once; the ten biggest clones take up around 23%. Sequencing used blood. All receptors derive from a human donor in good health.

The V gene is TRBV7-2, the J gene TRBJ1-5, with D tentatively TRBD1 (6 bases). The CDR3 length is 15 residues. Per the germline V gene, CDR1 is SGHTA and CDR2 is FQGNSA. Between the trimmed V and J ends, which lost 4 bases and 5 bases, there was a span of 15 bases. CDR3 region: CASSSPQGGYQPQHF. The CDR3 DNA follows: TGTGCCAGCAGCTCACCACAGGGAGGGTATCAGCCCCAGCATTTT.

This chain joins TRBV29-1 and TRBJ1-1, with no clear D. The CDR3 is made up of 12 amino acids. Germline loops: CDR1 SQVTM, CDR2 ANQGSEA. Trimming removed 5 bases at V and 0 bases at J, with 7 bases between. The CDR3 DNA is TGCAGCGTTCTTGAGCTGAACACTGAAGCTTTCTTT. Translation gives CSVLELNTEAFF.

The J gene is TRBJ2-7, the V gene TRBV10-3, with TRBD2 as a possible D gene (5 bases). Trimming removed 5 bases at V and 0 bases at J, with 11 bases between. Per the germline V gene, CDR1 is ENHRY and CDR2 is SYGVKD. The CDR3 loop spans 14 amino acids. The CDR3 loop is CAISPEGDSYEQYF. CDR3 nucleotide sequence: TGTGCCATCAGTCCCGAGGGTGACTCCTACGAGCAGTACTTC.

The chain uses TRBV4-2 and TRBJ1-2; 9 nucleotides match TRBD1. Germline lookup yields CDR1 LGHNA and CDR2 YNFKEQ. The CDR3 is made up of 15 amino acids. V was clipped by 4 bases and J by 6 bases; unmatched bases: 9. The CDR3 region is CASSPITDRGDGYTF. The CDR3 region has the DNA TGTGCCAGCAGCCCAATCACGGACAGGGGCGATGGCTACACCTTC.

The V and J genes are TRBV12-3 or TRBV12-4 and TRBJ1-2; 8 bases are shared with TRBD1. V lost 3 bases to trimming and J lost 5 bases; unmatched junction nucleotides: 8. CDR3 length equals 15 residues. The CDR3: CASSFPGGDLYGYTF. For the CDR3, the DNA is TGTGCCAGCAGTTTTCCAGGGGGCGACCTATATGGCTACACCTTC.

This clonotype was counted between two and nine times. The CDR3 region has the DNA TGCAGTGCTAGAAAGTATAGCGGGGACTCCTACGAGCAGTACTTC. Residues: CSARKYSGDSYEQYF. The rearrangement links TRBV20-1 to TRBJ2-7; 8 positions match TRBD2. V trimming: 2 bases; J trimming: 0 bases; junction bases outside the gene matches: 6. CDR3 length: 15 residues. CDR1 is DFQATT and CDR2 is SNEGSKA in the germline V gene (reference sequence).

This clonotype was recorded a few times. This chain uses TRBV12-3 or TRBV12-4 with TRBJ2-4, with unresolved D. The CDR3 totals 13 residues. Trimming removed 2 bases at V and 3 bases at J, with 5 bases between. This chain's CDR3 is CASSLTFKNIQYF. In DNA form, the CDR3 reads TGTGCCAGCAGTTTAACTTTCAAAAACATTCAGTACTTC.

This clonotype was counted once. The chain employs TRBV9 and TRBJ2-2; D call uncertain. Between the trimmed V and J ends, which lost 0 bases and 9 bases, there was a span of 9 bases. CDR3 size: 13 residues. Looked up from germline, CDR1 is SGDLS and CDR2 is YYNGEE. CDR3: CASSVDLGRELFF. Written as DNA, the CDR3 is TGTGCCAGCAGCGTAGATCTGGGGAGGGAGCTGTTTTTT.